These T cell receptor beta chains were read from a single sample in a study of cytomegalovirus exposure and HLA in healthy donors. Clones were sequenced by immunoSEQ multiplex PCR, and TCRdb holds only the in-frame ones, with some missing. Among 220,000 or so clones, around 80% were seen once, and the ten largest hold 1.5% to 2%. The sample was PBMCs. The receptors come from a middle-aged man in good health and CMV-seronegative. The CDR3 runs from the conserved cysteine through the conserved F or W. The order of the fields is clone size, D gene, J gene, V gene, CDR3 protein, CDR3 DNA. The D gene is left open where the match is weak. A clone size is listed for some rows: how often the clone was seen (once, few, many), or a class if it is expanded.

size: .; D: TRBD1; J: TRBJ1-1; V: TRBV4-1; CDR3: CASSPPDRGVNTEAFF; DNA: TGCGCCAGCAGCCCCCCCGACAGGGGAGTCAACACTGAAGCTTTCTTT
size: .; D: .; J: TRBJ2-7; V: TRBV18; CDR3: CASSPLIRRDSYEQYF; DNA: TGTGCCAGCTCACCCCTAATCCGGCGGGACTCCTACGAGCAGTACTTC
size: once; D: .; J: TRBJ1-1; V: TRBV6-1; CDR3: CASSATVMNTEAFF; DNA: TGTGCCAGCAGCGCCACAGTGATGAACACTGAAGCTTTCTTT
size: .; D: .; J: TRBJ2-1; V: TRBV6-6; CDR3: CASSLDRSSYNEQFF; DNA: TGTGCCAGCAGCCTCGACAGAAGCTCCTACAATGAGCAGTTCTTC
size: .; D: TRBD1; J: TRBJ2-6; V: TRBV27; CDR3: CASSPTFDRGPGANVLTF; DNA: TGTGCCAGCAGTCCCACCTTCGACAGGGGGCCAGGGGCCAACGTCCTGACTTTC
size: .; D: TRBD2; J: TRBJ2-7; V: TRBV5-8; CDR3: CASSSKLAGATYEQYF; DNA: TGTGCCAGCAGCTCAAAACTAGCGGGTGCGACCTACGAGCAGTACTTC
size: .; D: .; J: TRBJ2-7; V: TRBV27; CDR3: CASRGQGTSEQYF; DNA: TGTGCCAGCAGGGGGCAGGGGACGTCCGAGCAGTACTTC
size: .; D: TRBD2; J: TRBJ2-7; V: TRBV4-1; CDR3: CASSQTSGKGSYEQYF; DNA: TGCGCCAGCAGCCAAACTAGCGGGAAGGGTTCCTACGAGCAGTACTTC
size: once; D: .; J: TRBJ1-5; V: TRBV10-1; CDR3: CASSEGGNQPQHF; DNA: TGCGCCAGCAGTGAAGGAGGGAATCAGCCCCAGCATTTT
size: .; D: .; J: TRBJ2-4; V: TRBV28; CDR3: CASTPIDGGAGPIQYF; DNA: TGTGCCAGCACCCCCATTGATGGAGGCGCCGGGCCCATTCAGTACTTC
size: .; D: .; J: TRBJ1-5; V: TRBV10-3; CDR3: CAISDQGPQSNQPQHF; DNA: TGTGCCATCAGTGACCAGGGCCCGCAAAGCAATCAGCCCCAGCATTTT
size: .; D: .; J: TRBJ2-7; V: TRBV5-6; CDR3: CASSYGTAGEQYF; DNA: TGTGCCAGCAGCTACGGGACGGCGGGAGAGCAGTACTTC
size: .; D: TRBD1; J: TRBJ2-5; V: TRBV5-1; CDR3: CASSPGQGQETQYF; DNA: TGCGCCAGCAGCCCCGGACAGGGACAAGAGACCCAGTACTTC
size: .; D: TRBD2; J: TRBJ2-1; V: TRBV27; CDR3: CASSATWAGVTYNEQFF; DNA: TGTGCCAGCAGTGCCACTTGGGCGGGAGTAACCTACAATGAGCAGTTCTTC
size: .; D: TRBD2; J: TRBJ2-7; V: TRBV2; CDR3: CASKVETSGSPEQYF; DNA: TGTGCCAGCAAAGTCGAGACTAGCGGGAGTCCCGAGCAGTACTTC
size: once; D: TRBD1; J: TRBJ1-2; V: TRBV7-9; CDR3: CASSYSGQRNNYGYTF; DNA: TGTGCCAGCAGTTACTCGGGACAGCGAAATAACTATGGCTACACCTTC
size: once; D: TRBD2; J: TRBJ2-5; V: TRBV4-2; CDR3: CASSQVTAGGQETQYF; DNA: TGTGCCAGCAGCCAAGTCACGGCGGGGGGTCAAGAGACCCAGTACTTC
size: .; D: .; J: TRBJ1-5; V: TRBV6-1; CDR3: CASSESQPQHF; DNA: TGTGCCAGCAGTGAGAGTCAGCCCCAGCATTTT
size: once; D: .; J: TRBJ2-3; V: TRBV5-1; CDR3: CASSLEGDTQYF; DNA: TGCGCCAGCAGCTTGGAGGGGGATACGCAGTATTTT
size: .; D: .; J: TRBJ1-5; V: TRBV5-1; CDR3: CASSLDGGSGNQPQHF; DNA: TGCGCCAGCAGCTTGGATGGAGGGTCGGGCAATCAGCCCCAGCATTTT
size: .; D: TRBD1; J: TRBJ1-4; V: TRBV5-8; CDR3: CASSLVQGARGEKLFF; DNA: TGTGCCAGCAGCTTGGTTCAGGGGGCGCGGGGTGAAAAACTGTTTTTT
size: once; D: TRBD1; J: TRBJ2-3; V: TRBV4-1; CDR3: CASSQPGTGIIDTQYF; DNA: TGCGCCAGCAGCCAGCCCGGGACAGGGATTATAGATACGCAGTATTTT
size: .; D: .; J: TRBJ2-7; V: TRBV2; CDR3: CASSLTGLGEQYF; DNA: TGTGCCAGCAGCCTCACAGGGCTGGGGGAGCAGTACTTC
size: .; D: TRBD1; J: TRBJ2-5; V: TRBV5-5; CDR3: CASSLGRQTGGVEETQYF; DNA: TGTGCCAGCAGCTTGGGCCGCCAGACAGGGGGAGTGGAGGAGACCCAGTACTTC
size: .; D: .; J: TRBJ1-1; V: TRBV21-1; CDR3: CASSKASQRDTEAFF; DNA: TGTGCCAGCAGCAAAGCAAGTCAACGGGACACTGAAGCTTTCTTT
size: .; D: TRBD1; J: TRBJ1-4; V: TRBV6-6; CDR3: CASNRQGSEKLFF; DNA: TGTGCCAGCAACCGACAGGGCAGTGAAAAACTGTTTTTT
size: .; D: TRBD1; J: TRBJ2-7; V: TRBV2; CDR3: CATGTGGAGLSSYEQYF; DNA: TGTGCCACCGGGACAGGGGGGGCGGGACTATCCTCCTACGAGCAGTACTTC
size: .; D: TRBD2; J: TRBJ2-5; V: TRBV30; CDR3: CAWNIAGSKTQYF; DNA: TGTGCCTGGAATATAGCGGGATCGAAGACCCAGTACTTC
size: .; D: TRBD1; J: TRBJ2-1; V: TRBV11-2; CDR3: CASSSQGIHYNEQFF; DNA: TGTGCCAGCAGCTCACAGGGGATCCATTACAATGAGCAGTTCTTC
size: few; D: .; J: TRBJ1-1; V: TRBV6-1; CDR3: CASSRPGLNTEAFF; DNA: TGTGCCAGCAGCCGACCGGGGTTGAACACTGAAGCTTTCTTT
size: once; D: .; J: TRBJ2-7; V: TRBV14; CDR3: CASSLRHAYEQYF; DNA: TGTGCCAGCAGCCTGAGACACGCCTACGAGCAGTACTTC
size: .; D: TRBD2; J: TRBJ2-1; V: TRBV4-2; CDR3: CASSQVIAGYNEQFF; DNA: TGTGCCAGCAGCCAAGTAATAGCGGGATACAATGAGCAGTTCTTC